Listed below are T cell receptor beta chains from one sample, sequenced in a study of T-cell memory formation after mild COVID-19. TCRdb reprocessed the 5' RACE reads via MiXCR and lists one record per CDR3 protein. The table includes hundreds of thousands of distinct CDR3 sequences, 25% detected once. The sample consisted of PBMCs or a T cell subset sorted from them (not recorded which). The receptors were gathered from an adult woman who had mild COVID-19 (a few samples of this study predate the infection). Cell type and time point are not known. Both conserved end residues are part of each CDR3. The D gene is left open where the match is weak. Not all rows give a size; the values are once, few, many and, for expanded clones, a class.

v_call: TRBV5-1
clone_size: NA
j_call: TRBJ2-1
cdr3_length: 12
d_call: NA
cdr3_aa: CASSARGNEQFF
cdr3_nt: TGCGCCAGCAGCGCTCGTGGCAATGAGCAGTTCTTC

v_call: TRBV24-1
clone_size: NA
j_call: TRBJ2-1
cdr3_length: 17
d_call: TRBD2
cdr3_aa: CATSDPYAGVPYNEQFF
cdr3_nt: TGTGCCACCAGTGACCCTTACGCGGGAGTACCCTACAATGAGCAGTTCTTC

v_call: TRBV20-1
clone_size: few
j_call: TRBJ2-2
cdr3_length: 11
d_call: NA
cdr3_aa: CSAYRAGELFF
cdr3_nt: TGCAGTGCTTACCGGGCCGGGGAGCTGTTTTTT

v_call: TRBV4-1
clone_size: many
j_call: TRBJ2-5
cdr3_length: 14
d_call: NA
cdr3_aa: CASSQKDFQETQYF
cdr3_nt: TGCGCCAGCAGCCAAAAAGACTTCCAAGAGACCCAGTACTTC

v_call: TRBV13
clone_size: few
j_call: TRBJ2-7
cdr3_length: 13
d_call: NA
cdr3_aa: CASSLRGMEEQYF
cdr3_nt: TGTGCCAGCAGCCTCCGGGGAATGGAGGAGCAGTACTTC

v_call: TRBV29-1
clone_size: NA
j_call: TRBJ2-1
cdr3_length: 11
d_call: NA
cdr3_aa: CSGGNEVEQFF
cdr3_nt: TGCAGCGGGGGAAATGAAGTTGAGCAGTTCTTC

v_call: TRBV7-6
clone_size: few
j_call: TRBJ2-3
cdr3_length: 17
d_call: NA
cdr3_aa: CASSSGSGPSVADTQYF
cdr3_nt: TGTGCCAGCAGCTCAGGATCCGGGCCGTCAGTAGCAGATACGCAGTATTTT

v_call: TRBV20-1
clone_size: NA
j_call: TRBJ2-7
cdr3_length: 14
d_call: NA
cdr3_aa: CSATITGFPYEQYF
cdr3_nt: TGCAGTGCTACTATCACGGGGTTCCCCTACGAGCAGTACTTC

v_call: TRBV15
clone_size: NA
j_call: TRBJ2-2
cdr3_length: 14
d_call: TRBD1
cdr3_aa: CATSRDRGDGELFF
cdr3_nt: TGTGCCACCAGCCGGGACAGGGGGGACGGGGAGCTGTTTTTT

v_call: TRBV4-3
clone_size: few
j_call: TRBJ1-5
cdr3_length: 16
d_call: TRBD1
cdr3_aa: CASSQDSGQGGLPQHF
cdr3_nt: TGCGCCAGCAGCCAAGATTCGGGGCAGGGGGGCCTTCCCCAGCATTTT

v_call: TRBV14
clone_size: NA
j_call: TRBJ2-7
cdr3_length: 15
d_call: NA
cdr3_aa: CASSQGRRGAYEQYF
cdr3_nt: TGTGCCAGCAGCCAAGGTAGAAGGGGGGCCTACGAGCAGTACTTC